This T cell receptor (beta chain) was observed in a study of cytomegalovirus exposure and HLA in healthy donors. Whole-study context: Assignment to the Caucasian-associated ancestry cluster applied to over 70% of the approximately 400 genotyped donors.

There are a few counts of this clone. As yet, its antigen is unknown. Whole-study findings and limits: Later analysis demonstrated an association between a missense DCLRE1C variant and TCR beta V- and J-gene trimming. A few chains tied to CMV proved CMV antigen-specific in vitro.

Looked up from germline, CDR1 is MNHEY and CDR2 is SVGAGI. Trimming stripped 2 bases from V and 6 bases from J, with 11 bases between. The length of the CDR3 is 14 residues. It was with 60 Vbeta and 13 Jbeta primers that the PCR ran. Under the authors' procedure: Per a later analysis, the number of unique TCR beta chains was about 80 million, of which roughly 11 million were shared. Sequenced by immunoSEQ multiplex PCR; TCRdb stores in-frame clones only, minus some. V, J and clone size were drawn from that table, and D and trimming were deduced from the DNA. The sample lists about 250,000 clones, more than 75% occurring once.

Specimen: PBMCs. V and J are TRBV6-5 and TRBJ1-5; D is ambiguous. The clonotype comes from a girl aged 2 to 10 in good health and CMV-seronegative. The CDR3 DNA reads TGTGCCAGCAGTTACGGCGATGCGGGTCAGCCCCAGCATTTT. The encoded protein is CASSYGDAGQPQHF.